Below are 10 T cell receptor beta chains sequenced from a single sample in a study of T cells in Graves' hyperthyroidism and ophthalmopathy. From RNA transcripts, TCR beta CDR3 regions were amplified. Carried out on the TCR CDR3, a first-round RT-PCR used the HTBI primer set. Each CDR3 protein gets one entry after TCRdb re-called the multiplex PCR reads with MiXCR. The sample has fewer than 500,000 distinct CDR3 sequences; approximately 14% are singletons. Material for sequencing was blood. These receptors all stem from a woman in her twenties or thirties with Graves' ophthalmopathy.

The rearrangement uses TRBV12-3 or TRBV12-4 and TRBJ2-7, with 9 bases identical to TRBD1. CDR3 length equals 14 residues. With V trimmed by 6 bases and J by 6 bases, 9 bases remained unmatched. The CDR3 loop reads CASRAGTGWSEQYF. The CDR3 DNA reads TGTGCCAGCAGAGCCGGGACAGGGTGGTCCGAGCAGTACTTC.

This clonotype was recorded at least ten times. CDR3 sequence reads: CAISDTDRSVLGETQYF. As DNA, the CDR3 is TGTGCCATCAGTGATACGGATAGGTCGGTACTCGGGGAGACCCAGTACTTC. This rearrangement joins TRBV10-3 to TRBJ2-5; D not certain. Germline V gives CDR1 ENHRY, CDR2 SYGVKD. Trimming cost V 3 bases and J 5 bases, with 22 bases left between them. This CDR3 has 17 amino acids.

This clonotype has at least ten counts. The CDR3 nucleotides read TGTGCCAGCAGTACGGGGGATCAAGAGACCCAGTACTTC. Translation gives CASSTGDQETQYF. The chain couples TRBV2 to TRBJ2-5; maybe TRBD2 (6 bases). The germline V gene encodes CDR1 SNHLY and CDR2 FYNNEI. V was cut by 5 bases and J by 2 bases, with 9 bases left in between. The CDR3 sequence is 13 residues long.

The sample holds many counts of this clonotype. The V and J genes are TRBV3-1 and TRBJ1-1; D is uncertain. The length of the CDR3 is 14 residues. Germline loops: CDR1 LGHDT, CDR2 YNNKEL (reference sequence). With 3 bases removed from V and 1 base from J, the gap between germline ends came to 9 bases. CDR3 residues: CASSQWVENTEAFF. CDR3 sequence (DNA): TGTGCCAGCAGCCAGTGGGTAGAGAACACTGAAGCTTTCTTT.

This clonotype came up many times. This chain uses TRBV3-1 with TRBJ2-7; no clear D gene. V was pared by 0 bases and J by 0 bases, with 18 bases between. Germline loops: CDR1 LGHDT, CDR2 YNNKEL (reference sequence). The CDR3 consists of 18 residues. CDR3 in DNA: TGTGCCAGCAGCCAAGATGGGCGATCCAAACTCTACTCCTACGAGCAGTACTTC. It encodes CASSQDGRSKLYSYEQYF.

This chain uses TRBV5-1 with TRBJ2-2, with TRBD2 matching over 10 bases. The CDR3 covers 18 residues. The trim removed 1 base at V and 2 bases at J, leaving 8 bases unmatched. CDR1 is SGHRS and CDR2 is YFSETQ in the germline V gene. The CDR3 is CASSLLAGDDGNTGELFF. The CDR3 bases are TGCGCCAGCAGCTTGCTAGCGGGGGATGATGGCAACACCGGGGAGCTGTTTTTT.

This clonotype occurred many times. The chain is built from TRBV30 and TRBJ2-6; D uncertain. The CDR3 has 14 residues. From germline, CDR1 is GTSNPN and CDR2 SVGIG (reference sequence). The germline V and J ends were trimmed by 0 bases and 4 bases, with 7 bases remaining between them. The CDR3 sequence: CAWSVSVGANVLTF. The CDR3 coding sequence is TGTGCCTGGAGTGTGTCAGTCGGGGCCAACGTCCTGACTTTC.

The table lists this clonotype with many counts. The rearrangement joins TRBV12-3 or TRBV12-4 to TRBJ2-5, with D possibly TRBD1 on 6 matching bases. The CDR3 is made up of 14 amino acids. V lost 6 bases to trimming and J lost 1 base, with 12 bases between them. The CDR3 DNA reads as TGTGCCAGCAGCCCGACAGGTCTCCAAGAGACCCAGTACTTC. Its protein product is CASSPTGLQETQYF.

At least ten counts were recorded for this clonotype. V is TRBV20-1 and J is TRBJ1-5, with TRBD1 matching over 11 bases. The germline V gene encodes CDR1 DFQATT and CDR2 SNEGSKA (reference sequence). This CDR3 has 14 amino acids. V shed 5 bases, J shed 5 bases, and the junction held 5 bases outside the gene matches. The CDR3 nucleotides read TGCAGTGCTGGGGGGACAGGGGGTTATCAGCCCCAGCATTTT. This gives the protein CSAGGTGGYQPQHF.

This clonotype was seen repeatedly, ten times or more. CDR3 loop: CASSYVGGPETQYF. The CDR3 coding sequence is TGTGCCAGCAGTTACGTCGGGGGTCCGGAGACCCAGTACTTC. This chain connects TRBV6-1 to TRBJ2-5; possibly TRBD2 for D (6 bases). Looked up from germline, CDR1 is MNHNS and CDR2 is SASEGT. V was trimmed by 5 bases and J by 5 bases, leaving 15 bases between them. The CDR3 sequence is 14 residues long.